Sequencing of this T cell receptor (beta chain) was carried out in a study of cytomegalovirus exposure and HLA in healthy donors. Overall study: The roughly 120 validation repertoires and the approximately 690 first-cohort repertoires shared a platform, a later analysis reported. Study-wide results and limits: The listing of 150 to 200 TCR beta chains classed them as cytomegalovirus-associated. Reportedly, diagnosis of cytomegalovirus status by the classifier showed high specificity and sensitivity. Specificity for CMV antigens was confirmed in vitro for three of the CMV-associated chains.

Notes on this clone: Antigen: not known.

Measured with immunoSEQ multiplex PCR; TCRdb has only the in-frame clones, and not every one. Here the sample spans 250,000 to 400,000 clones, 70% to 90% being singletons. Between the trimmed V and J ends, which lost 5 bases and 5 bases, there was a span of 21 bases. CDR3 size: 17 residues. Germline V CDR1 and CDR2: SGHTA, FQGNSA. This chain uses TRBV7-2 with TRBJ2-2, with a weak D call TRBD1 (6 bases). This clonotype originated in a man between 25 and 39 years old in good health and CMV-seronegative. Specimen: PBMCs. This chain's CDR3 is CASSNSGPGVSTGELFF. CDR3 bases: TGTGCCAGCAGCAACTCTGGGCCAGGGGTATCGACCGGGGAGCTGTTTTTT.